This is a list of T cell receptor beta chains from one sample in a study of T cells in Graves' hyperthyroidism and ophthalmopathy. Using its own MiXCR run on the multiplex PCR reads, TCRdb lists one record per CDR3 protein. The sample has 370,000 or so distinct CDR3 sequences, roughly 14% seen once; the top ten hold roughly a quarter. Sample: blood. These receptors all stem from a woman between 18 and 30 years old with Graves' hyperthyroidism that later progressed to Graves' ophthalmopathy. Both conserved end residues are part of each CDR3. A D gene is named only where the DNA matches it firmly. Where a row states a size, it is once, few, many or the class of an expanded clone; other rows omit it.

j_gene | abundance | v_gene | d_gene | CDR3aa | CDR3nt
TRBJ2-1 | many | TRBV5-8 | . | CASSLVLDSTSYNEQFF | TGTGCCAGCAGCTTGGTCCTGGACAGTACCTCCTACAATGAGCAGTTCTTC
TRBJ2-1 | many | TRBV10-3 | . | CASKTGPPRRYNEQFF | TGTGCCTCGAAGACCGGGCCCCCAAGGCGCTACAATGAGCAGTTCTTC
TRBJ2-4 | . | TRBV2 | TRBD1 | CASSGTGGNIQYF | TGTGCCAGCAGTGGGACAGGCGGAAACATTCAGTACTTC
TRBJ2-1 | . | TRBV19 | TRBD2 | CASSWTSGRVKNEQFF | TGTGCCAGTAGCTGGACTAGCGGGAGGGTTAAAAATGAGCAGTTCTTC
TRBJ2-4 | many | TRBV12-3/TRBV12-4 | TRBD1 | CASSFGTENIQYF | TGTGCCAGCAGTTTCGGGACAGAAAACATTCAGTACTTC
TRBJ2-5 | few | TRBV5-1 | . | CASSRGTNEETQYF | TGCGCCAGCAGCCGAGGGACAAACGAAGAGACCCAGTACTTC
TRBJ2-4 | few | TRBV27 | TRBD1 | CASSLSEHGTGAAKNIQYF | TGTGCCAGCAGTTTATCCGAACACGGGACAGGGGCGGCCAAAAACATTCAGTACTTC
TRBJ2-2 | many | TRBV30 | TRBD1 | CAWRISGGTGELFF | TGTGCCTGGAGGATCTCAGGGGGTACCGGGGAGCTGTTTTTT
TRBJ1-5 | many | TRBV20-1 | TRBD1 | CSARAGQGFEDQPQHF | TGCAGTGCTAGAGCCGGACAGGGGTTTGAGGATCAGCCCCAGCATTTT
TRBJ2-5 | few | TRBV5-1 | . | CASSLGPREETQYF | TGCGCCAGCAGCTTGGGGCCCAGGGAAGAGACCCAGTACTTC
TRBJ2-5 | . | TRBV19 | . | CASSSTTPSRETQYF | TGTGCCAGTAGTTCCACGACACCATCAAGGGAGACCCAGTACTTC
TRBJ2-1 | . | TRBV6-1 | TRBD1 | CASSSRTGTHEQFF | TGTGCCAGCAGTTCCCGGACAGGTACCCATGAGCAGTTCTTC
TRBJ2-5 | many | TRBV29-1 | TRBD2 | CSVEREEETQYF | TGCAGCGTTGAGCGGGAGGAAGAGACCCAGTACTTC